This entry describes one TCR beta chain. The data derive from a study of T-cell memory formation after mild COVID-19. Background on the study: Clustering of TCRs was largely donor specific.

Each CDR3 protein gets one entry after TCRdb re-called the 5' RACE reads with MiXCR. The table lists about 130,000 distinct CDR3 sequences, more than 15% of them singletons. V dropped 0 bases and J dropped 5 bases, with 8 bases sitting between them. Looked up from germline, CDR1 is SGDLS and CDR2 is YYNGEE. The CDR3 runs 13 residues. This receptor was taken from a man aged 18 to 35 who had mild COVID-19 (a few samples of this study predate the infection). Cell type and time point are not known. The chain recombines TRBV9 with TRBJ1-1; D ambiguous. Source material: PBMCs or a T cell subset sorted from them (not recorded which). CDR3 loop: CASSVGPWTEAFF. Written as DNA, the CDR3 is TGTGCCAGCAGCGTAGGGCCTTGGACTGAAGCTTTCTTT.